This T cell receptor (beta chain) was captured in a study of blood T cell repertoires in COVID-19. CDR1 KGHSH and CDR2 LQKENI come from the germline V gene. Trimming stripped 2 bases from V and 2 bases from J, with 13 bases between. The CDR3 totals 15 residues. The method was immunoSEQ multiplex PCR; TCRdb's version includes in-frame clones alone and lacks a portion of them. The table has around 200,000 clones, 78% seen once. The clonotype comes from a woman of 80 years or more with active or convalescent COVID-19. The sequencing input was peripheral blood. The V gene is TRBV18, the J gene TRBJ2-7, with a weak D call TRBD2 (7 bases). The CDR3 protein is CASSPAGAGTYEQYF. CDR3 DNA sequence: TGTGCCAGCTCACCAGCGGGGGCGGGGACCTACGAGCAGTACTTC.